This TCR beta chain is from a study of lymphopenia after photon versus proton radiotherapy. V shed 1 base and J 4 bases; nucleotides not matched to a gene: 5. Germline CDR1 is SGHTA and CDR2 is FQGNSA. CDR3 length: 15 amino acids. In regard to this clone: Its antigen is as yet unknown.

TCRdb's table, derived via immunoSEQ multiplex PCR, lists solely in-frame clones and lacks some. Of 53,000 or so clones listed, about 86% were seen once; the top ten hold just under 30%. Study-wide points: Oligoclonal CD8+ Temra expansion after nadir drove photon patients' diversity drop. Only patients who died were analyzed for survival; proton advantage is unproven. Photon-treated patients lost naive T cells and TCR diversity; proton-treated stayed stable.

The sample consisted of peripheral blood, taken from a patient treated with photon-based radiotherapy. The rearrangement uses TRBV7-2 and TRBJ2-3, with 7 bases lining up with TRBD2. The source of this sequence is a man between 45 and 60 years old with gastric cancer. The CDR3 region is CASSLDGLAADTQYF. The CDR3 DNA reads TGTGCCAGCAGCTTAGATGGGCTAGCGGCAGATACGCAGTATTTT.